This record looks at one T cell receptor beta chain sequence and its context. This sample is part of a study of control samples from healthy donors and cancer patients. Assay used: immunoSEQ multiplex PCR; TCRdb lists only in-frame clones, some missing. The profile shows 100,000 to 150,000 clones, roughly 90% of them singletons. The specimen was blood. The receptor was derived from a woman in her 50s in good health.

Written as DNA, the CDR3 is TGTGCCAGCAGCATGGGGGAGGGACAGGGCTCTTCTGGGGCCAACGTCCTGACTTTC. It codes for CASSMGEGQGSSGANVLTF. The chain employs TRBV7-2 and TRBJ2-6, with 9 nucleotides matching TRBD1. Trimming cost V 5 bases and J 1 base; bases outside gene matches: 12. The CDR3 is 19 residues long. The germline CDR1 and CDR2 sequences are SGHTA and FQGNSA.